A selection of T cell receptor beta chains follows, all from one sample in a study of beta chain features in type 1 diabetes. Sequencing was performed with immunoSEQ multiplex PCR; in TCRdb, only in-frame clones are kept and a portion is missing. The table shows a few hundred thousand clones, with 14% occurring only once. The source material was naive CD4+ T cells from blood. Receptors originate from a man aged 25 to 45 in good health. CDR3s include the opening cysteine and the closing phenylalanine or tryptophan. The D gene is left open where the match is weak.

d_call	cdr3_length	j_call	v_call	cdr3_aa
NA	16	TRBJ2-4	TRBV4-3	CASSQVLRGVKSIQYF
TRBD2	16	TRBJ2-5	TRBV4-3	CASSQDPGAGRETQYF
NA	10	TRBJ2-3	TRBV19	CASSSDTQYF
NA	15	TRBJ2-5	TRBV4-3	CASSPGTTNGETQYF
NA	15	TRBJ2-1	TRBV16	CASSQLLASYNEQFF
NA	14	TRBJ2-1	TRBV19	CASSILAASNEQFF
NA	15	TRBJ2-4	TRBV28	CASSGSGLAKNIQYF
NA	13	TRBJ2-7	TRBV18	CASSPGSAYEQYF
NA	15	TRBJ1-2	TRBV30	CASNRAAPGYYGYTF
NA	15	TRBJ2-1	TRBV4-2	CASSHAGISSNEQFF
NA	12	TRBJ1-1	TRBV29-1	CSVDSLNTEAFF
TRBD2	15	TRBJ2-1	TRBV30	CAWVGGSGSNNEQFF
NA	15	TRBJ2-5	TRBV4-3	CASSQDLGSAETQYF
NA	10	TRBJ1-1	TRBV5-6	CASSFLGAFF
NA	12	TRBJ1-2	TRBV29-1	CSVADRNYGYTF
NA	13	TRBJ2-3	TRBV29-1	CSVVARAADTQYF
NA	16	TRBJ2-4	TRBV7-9	CASSRIRGREYNIQYF